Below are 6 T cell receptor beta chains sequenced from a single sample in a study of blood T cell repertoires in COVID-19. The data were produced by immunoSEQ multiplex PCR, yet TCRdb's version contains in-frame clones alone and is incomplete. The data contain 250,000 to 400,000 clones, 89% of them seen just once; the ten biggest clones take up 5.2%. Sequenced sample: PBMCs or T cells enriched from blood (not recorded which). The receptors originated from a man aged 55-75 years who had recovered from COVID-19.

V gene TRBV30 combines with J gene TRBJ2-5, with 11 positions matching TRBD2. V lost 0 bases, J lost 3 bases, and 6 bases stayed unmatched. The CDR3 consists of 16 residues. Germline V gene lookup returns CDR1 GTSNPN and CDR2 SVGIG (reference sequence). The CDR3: CAWSVRGSGREETQYF. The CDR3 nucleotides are TGTGCCTGGAGTGTACGCGGTAGCGGGAGGGAAGAGACCCAGTACTTC.

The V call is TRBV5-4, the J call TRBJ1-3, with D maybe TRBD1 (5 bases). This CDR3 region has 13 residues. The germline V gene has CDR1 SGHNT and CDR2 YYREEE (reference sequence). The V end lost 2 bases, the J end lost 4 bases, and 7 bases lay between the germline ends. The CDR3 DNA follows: TGTGCCAGCAGCTTTCAGGGCGGAAACACCATATATTTT. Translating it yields CASSFQGGNTIYF.

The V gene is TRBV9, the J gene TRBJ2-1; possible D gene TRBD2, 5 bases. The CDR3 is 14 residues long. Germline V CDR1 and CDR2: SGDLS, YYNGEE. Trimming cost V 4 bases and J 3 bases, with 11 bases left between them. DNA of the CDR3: TGTGCCAGCAGCCCTACTAGTTTCTACAATGAGCAGTTCTTC. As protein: CASSPTSFYNEQFF.

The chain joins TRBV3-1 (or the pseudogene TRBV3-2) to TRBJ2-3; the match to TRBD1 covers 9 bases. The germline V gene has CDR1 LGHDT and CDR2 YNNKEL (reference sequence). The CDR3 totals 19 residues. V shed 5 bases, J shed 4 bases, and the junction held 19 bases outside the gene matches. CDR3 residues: CASSSPGTGSHLASDTQYF. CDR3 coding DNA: TGTGCCAGCAGCTCCCCCGGGACAGGGTCGCATTTAGCTTCAGATACGCAGTATTTT.

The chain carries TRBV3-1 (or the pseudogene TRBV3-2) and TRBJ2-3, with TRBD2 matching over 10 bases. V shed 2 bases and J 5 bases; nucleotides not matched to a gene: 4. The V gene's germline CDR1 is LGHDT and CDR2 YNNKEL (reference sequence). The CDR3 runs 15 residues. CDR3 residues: CASSQLAGAGDTQYF. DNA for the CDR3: TGTGCCAGCAGCCAACTAGCGGGAGCAGGAGATACGCAGTATTTT.

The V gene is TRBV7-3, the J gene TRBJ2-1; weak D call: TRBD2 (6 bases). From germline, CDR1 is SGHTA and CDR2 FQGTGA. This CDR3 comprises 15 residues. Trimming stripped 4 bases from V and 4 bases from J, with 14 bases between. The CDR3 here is CASSSFGGPYNEQFF. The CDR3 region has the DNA TGTGCCAGCAGCTCCTTCGGGGGACCTTACAATGAGCAGTTCTTC.